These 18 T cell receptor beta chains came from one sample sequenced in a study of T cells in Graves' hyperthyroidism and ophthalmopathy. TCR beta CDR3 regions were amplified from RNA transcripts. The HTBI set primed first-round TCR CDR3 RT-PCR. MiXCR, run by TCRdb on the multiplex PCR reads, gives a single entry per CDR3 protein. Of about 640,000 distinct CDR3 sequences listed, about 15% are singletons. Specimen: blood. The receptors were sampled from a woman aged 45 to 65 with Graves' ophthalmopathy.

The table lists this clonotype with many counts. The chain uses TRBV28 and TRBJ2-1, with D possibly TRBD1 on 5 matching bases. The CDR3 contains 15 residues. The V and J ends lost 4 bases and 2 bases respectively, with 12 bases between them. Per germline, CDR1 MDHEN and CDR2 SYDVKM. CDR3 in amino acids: CASSWKGFAYNEQFF. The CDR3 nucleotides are TGTGCCAGCAGTTGGAAGGGGTTCGCCTACAATGAGCAGTTCTTC.

CDR3 coding DNA: TGTGCCAGCAGCACGCGGACAGGGGACTACGAGCAGTACTTC. This codes for CASSTRTGDYEQYF. The genes are TRBV7-2 and TRBJ2-7; 9 bases match TRBD1. Germline V lookup: CDR1 SGHTA, CDR2 FQGNSA. Trimming at V came to 5 bases and at J to 3 bases, leaving 5 bases not matched to a gene. The CDR3 has 14 residues. The full variable domain, its missing parts supplied by reference TRBV7-2 and TRBJ2-7, is GAGVSQSPSNKVTEKGKDVELRCDPISGHTALYWYRQSLGQGLEFLIYFQGNSAPDKSGLPSDRFSAERTGGSVSTLTIQRTQQEDSAVYLCASSTRTGDYEQYFGPGTRLTVT.

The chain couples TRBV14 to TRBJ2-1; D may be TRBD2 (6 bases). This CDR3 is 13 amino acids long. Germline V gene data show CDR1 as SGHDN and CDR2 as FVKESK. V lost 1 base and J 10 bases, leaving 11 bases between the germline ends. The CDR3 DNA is TGTGCCAGCAGCCAAGTGTCCGCGGGGGAGCAGTTCTTC. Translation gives CASSQVSAGEQFF.

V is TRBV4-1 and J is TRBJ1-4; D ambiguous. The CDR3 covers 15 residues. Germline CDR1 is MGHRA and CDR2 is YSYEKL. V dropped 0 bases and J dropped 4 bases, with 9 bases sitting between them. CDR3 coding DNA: TGCGCCAGCAGCCAAGACCACAGTTTTAATGAAAAACTGTTTTTT. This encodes CASSQDHSFNEKLFF.

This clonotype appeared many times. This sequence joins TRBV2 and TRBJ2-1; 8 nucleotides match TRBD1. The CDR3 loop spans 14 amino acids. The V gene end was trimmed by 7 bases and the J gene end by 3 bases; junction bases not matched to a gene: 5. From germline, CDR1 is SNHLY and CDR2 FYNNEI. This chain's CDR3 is CASMPGQVYNEQFF. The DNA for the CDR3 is TGTGCCAGCATGCCGGGACAGGTCTACAATGAGCAGTTCTTC.

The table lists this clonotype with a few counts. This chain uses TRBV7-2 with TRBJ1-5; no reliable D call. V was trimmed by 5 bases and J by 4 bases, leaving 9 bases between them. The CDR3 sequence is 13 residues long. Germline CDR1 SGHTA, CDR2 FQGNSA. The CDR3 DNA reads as TGTGCCAGCAGCCATACACGGAATCAGCCCCAGCATTTT. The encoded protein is CASSHTRNQPQHF.

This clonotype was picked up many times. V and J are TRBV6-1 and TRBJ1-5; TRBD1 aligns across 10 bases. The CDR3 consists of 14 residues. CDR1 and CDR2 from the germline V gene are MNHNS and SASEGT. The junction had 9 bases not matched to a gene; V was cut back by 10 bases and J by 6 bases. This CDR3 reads CATRGQGGSQPQHF. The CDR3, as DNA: TGTGCCACTCGAGGACAGGGGGGAAGTCAGCCCCAGCATTTT.

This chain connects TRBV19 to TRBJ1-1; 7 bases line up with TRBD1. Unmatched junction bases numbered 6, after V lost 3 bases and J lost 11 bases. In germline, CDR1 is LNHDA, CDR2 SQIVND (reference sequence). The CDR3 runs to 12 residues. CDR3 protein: CASSIAGGGAFF. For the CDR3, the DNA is TGTGCCAGTAGTATCGCAGGGGGTGGCGCTTTCTTT.

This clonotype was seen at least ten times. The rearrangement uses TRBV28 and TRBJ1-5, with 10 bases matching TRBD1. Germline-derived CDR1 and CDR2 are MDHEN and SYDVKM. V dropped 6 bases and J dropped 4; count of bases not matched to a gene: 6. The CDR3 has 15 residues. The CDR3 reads CASRERTGGNQPQHF. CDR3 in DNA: TGTGCCAGCAGGGAGCGGACAGGGGGAAATCAGCCCCAGCATTTT.

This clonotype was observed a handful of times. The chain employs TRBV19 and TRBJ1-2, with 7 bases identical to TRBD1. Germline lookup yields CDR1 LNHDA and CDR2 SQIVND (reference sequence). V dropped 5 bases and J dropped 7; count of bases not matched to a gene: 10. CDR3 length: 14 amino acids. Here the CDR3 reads CASSRLQGSGGYTF. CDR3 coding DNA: TGTGCCAGTAGTCGTTTACAGGGGAGTGGTGGCTACACCTTC.

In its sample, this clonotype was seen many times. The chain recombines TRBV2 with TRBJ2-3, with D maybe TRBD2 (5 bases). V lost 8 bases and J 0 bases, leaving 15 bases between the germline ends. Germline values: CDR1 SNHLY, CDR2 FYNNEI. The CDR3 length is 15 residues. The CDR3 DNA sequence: TGTGCCAGCCATAAGAGGGAGATTAGCACAGATACGCAGTATTTT. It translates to CASHKREISTDTQYF.

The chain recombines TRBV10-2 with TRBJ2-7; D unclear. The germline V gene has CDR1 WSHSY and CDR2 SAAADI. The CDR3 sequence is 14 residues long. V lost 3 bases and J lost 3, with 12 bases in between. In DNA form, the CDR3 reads TGCGCCAGCAGTGAAACGGTCTTGAACTACGAGCAGTACTTC. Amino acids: CASSETVLNYEQYF.

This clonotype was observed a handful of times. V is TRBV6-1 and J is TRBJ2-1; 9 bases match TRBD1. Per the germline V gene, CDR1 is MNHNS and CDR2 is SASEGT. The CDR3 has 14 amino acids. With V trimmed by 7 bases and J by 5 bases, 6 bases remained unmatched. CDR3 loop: CASTRGTGHNEQFF. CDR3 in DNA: TGTGCCAGCACACGCGGGACAGGGCACAATGAGCAGTTCTTC.

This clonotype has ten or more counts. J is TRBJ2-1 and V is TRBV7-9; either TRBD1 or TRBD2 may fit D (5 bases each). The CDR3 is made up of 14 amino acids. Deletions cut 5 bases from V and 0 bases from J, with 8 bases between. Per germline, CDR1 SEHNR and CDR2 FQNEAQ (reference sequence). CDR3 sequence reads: CASSRDGSYNEQFF. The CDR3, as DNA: TGTGCCAGCAGCCGGGACGGCTCCTACAATGAGCAGTTCTTC.

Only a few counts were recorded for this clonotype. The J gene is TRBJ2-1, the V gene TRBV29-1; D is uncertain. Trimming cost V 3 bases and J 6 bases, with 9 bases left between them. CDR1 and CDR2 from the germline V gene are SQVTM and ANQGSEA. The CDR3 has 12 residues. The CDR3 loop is CSVDLVFNEQFF. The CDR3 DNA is TGCAGCGTTGATCTAGTCTTCAATGAGCAGTTCTTC.

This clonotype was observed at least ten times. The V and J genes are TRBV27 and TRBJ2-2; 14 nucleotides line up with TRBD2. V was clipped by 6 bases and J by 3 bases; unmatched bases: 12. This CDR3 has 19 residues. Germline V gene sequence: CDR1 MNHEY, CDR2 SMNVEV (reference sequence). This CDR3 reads CASSPQGLAGVYDTGELFF. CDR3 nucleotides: TGTGCCAGCAGCCCCCAGGGACTAGCGGGAGTTTACGACACCGGGGAGCTGTTTTTT.

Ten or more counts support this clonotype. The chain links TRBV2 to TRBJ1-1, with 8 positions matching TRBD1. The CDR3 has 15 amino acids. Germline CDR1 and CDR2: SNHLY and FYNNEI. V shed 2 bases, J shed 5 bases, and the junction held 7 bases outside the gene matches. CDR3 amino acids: CASSESRGRRTEAFF. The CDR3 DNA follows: TGTGCCAGCAGTGAAAGCAGGGGGCGCCGGACTGAAGCTTTCTTT.

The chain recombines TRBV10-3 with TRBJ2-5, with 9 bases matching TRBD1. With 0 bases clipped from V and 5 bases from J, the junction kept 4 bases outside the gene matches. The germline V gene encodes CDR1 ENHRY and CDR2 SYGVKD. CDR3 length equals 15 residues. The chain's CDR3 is CAISESGTGRETQYF. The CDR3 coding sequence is TGTGCCATCAGTGAGTCCGGGACAGGGAGGGAGACCCAGTACTTC.